The clone carrying this T cell receptor (beta chain) appeared once. In blood CD8+ and CD4+ T cells, TCR beta underwent sequencing. Healthy donors, matched for age and sex, constituted the control group. Negative isolation was applied to CD8+ and CD4+ T cells, and FACS enrichment was applied to TEMRA cells. This entry belongs to a study of CD8 T cells in Susac syndrome. The length of the CDR3 is 13 residues. Trimming removed 8 bases at V and 2 bases at J, with 14 bases between. Germline V gene lookup returns CDR1 SQVTM and CDR2 ANQGSEA. With random hexamers, 0.5 to 1 ug RNA was reverse transcribed. An immunoSEQ multiplex PCR amplified TCR beta CDR3 over 54 Vbeta and 13 Jbeta. TCRdb re-analysed the immunoSEQ multiplex PCR reads in MiXCR, keeping a single row per CDR3 protein. The sample shows about 200,000 distinct CDR3 sequences, about 95% of them seen only once.

The TCR was taken from a human donor in good health. V and J are TRBV29-1 and TRBJ2-3; perhaps TRBD2 as D (5 bases). The sample taken for sequencing was CD4+ T cells from PBMCs. The CDR3 sequence: CSLRGVTTDTQYF. The CDR3 bases are TGCAGCCTTCGGGGAGTGACCACAGATACGCAGTATTTT.